A single sample is the source of the 13 T cell receptor beta chains below, sequenced in a study of T-cell reconstitution after alpha-beta-depleted transplantation in children. Molecular barcoding with unique molecular identifiers was used for the TCRbeta library. In TCRdb, the PCR reads were re-called with MiXCR into one record per CDR3 protein. The sample shows 640,000 or so distinct CDR3 sequences, around 17% of them seen only once. The specimen comprised PBMCs from the stem cell graft donor, sampled from the stem cell graft. These receptors all stem from a human donor who donated a stem cell graft to a child with acute myeloid leukemia.

The chain recombines TRBV6-5 with TRBJ1-5; TRBD1 aligns across 8 bases. Trimming at V came to 0 bases and at J to 4 bases, leaving 11 bases not matched to a gene. This CDR3 region has 18 residues. The V gene's germline CDR1 is MNHEY and CDR2 SVGAGI. The CDR3 DNA follows: TGTGCCAGCAGTTACTCGAAAACGAGGACAGGGCTAAATCAGCCCCAGCATTTT. It is translated as CASSYSKTRTGLNQPQHF.

In its sample, this clonotype was seen many times. The chain employs TRBV7-2 and TRBJ2-1; D is uncertain. V lost 2 bases and J 4 bases, leaving 12 bases between the germline ends. The CDR3 is 15 amino acids. Germline loops: CDR1 SGHTA, CDR2 FQGNSA. CDR3 region: CASSLSARRYNEQFF. The CDR3, as DNA: TGTGCCAGCAGCTTAAGCGCCAGACGTTACAATGAGCAGTTCTTC. Based on the CDR3 plus reference TRBV7-2 and TRBJ2-1, the full variable domain is GAGVSQSPSNKVTEKGKDVELRCDPISGHTALYWYRQSLGQGLEFLIYFQGNSAPDKSGLPSDRFSAERTGGSVSTLTIQRTQQEDSAVYLCASSLSARRYNEQFFGPGTRLTVL.

Regarding this clonotype: This clone may be a read error of a much larger clone one base away. The chain has TRBV12-3 or TRBV12-4 and TRBJ2-2, with D perhaps assigned TRBD1 or TRBD2 (5 bases each). V lost 8 bases, J lost 7 bases, and 14 bases lay in between. The CDR3 is made up of 13 amino acids. The CDR3 is CASGCRDGGELFF. The CDR3 nucleotides are TGTGCCAGCGGGTGTCGGGACGGCGGGGAGCTGTTTTTT.

This clonotype was seen only a few times. V gene TRBV4-3 combines with J gene TRBJ2-2; D remains unclear. The CDR3 length is 15 residues. The germline gives CDR1 LGHNA, CDR2 YSLEER. With 4 bases removed from V and 4 bases from J, the gap between germline ends came to 13 bases. The CDR3, as DNA: TGCGCCAGCAGCCGTAGCCTAGGAATCACCGGGGAGCTGTTTTTT. This encodes CASSRSLGITGELFF.

The rearrangement joins TRBV20-1 to TRBJ1-1; 7 positions match TRBD1. The CDR3 extends over 11 amino acids. The V segment lost 5 bases and the J segment 10 bases; nucleotides outside the gene matches: 7. CDR1 is DFQATT and CDR2 is SNEGSKA in the germline V gene (reference sequence). The CDR3 DNA reads TGCAGTGCTGAGCGGGCAGGGGGAGCTTTCTTT. This encodes CSAERAGGAFF.

The chain couples TRBV27 to TRBJ2-1; D assignment may be TRBD1 or TRBD2 (5 bases each). Germline lookup yields CDR1 MNHEY and CDR2 SMNVEV (reference sequence). The CDR3 has 17 residues. The V end was cut by 8 bases, the J end by 0 bases, with 20 bases between. CDR3 nucleotide sequence: TGTGCCAGCCATCCCGGGACCTTCATGAGCTCCTACAATGAGCAGTTCTTC. This codes for CASHPGTFMSSYNEQFF.

The rearrangement joins TRBV7-2 to TRBJ1-4; no reliable D call. V lost 2 bases and J lost 7, with 8 bases in between. Germline values: CDR1 SGHTA, CDR2 FQGNSA. CDR3 length: 13 residues. The CDR3 DNA reads TGTGCCAGCAGCTTATATTTTGGTGAAAAACTGTTTTTT. It translates to CASSLYFGEKLFF. The full variable domain, its missing parts supplied by reference TRBV7-2 and TRBJ1-4, is GAGVSQSPSNKVTEKGKDVELRCDPISGHTALYWYRQSLGQGLEFLIYFQGNSAPDKSGLPSDRFSAERTGGSVSTLTIQRTQQEDSAVYLCASSLYFGEKLFFGSGTQLSVL.

The chain uses TRBV3-1 and TRBJ2-7; D gene ambiguous. With 0 bases removed from V and 5 bases from J, the gap between germline ends came to 11 bases. This CDR3 comprises 14 residues. The germline V gene encodes CDR1 LGHDT and CDR2 YNNKEL (reference sequence). The CDR3 region is CASSQDWEGNEQYF. CDR3 coding DNA: TGTGCCAGCAGCCAAGATTGGGAAGGAAACGAGCAGTACTTC.

This clonotype turned up a few times. This chain uses TRBV7-9 with TRBJ2-1, with D perhaps TRBD1 (5 bases). CDR1 is SEHNR, CDR2 FQNEAQ, per germline (reference sequence). Deletions cut 4 bases from V and 7 bases from J, with 11 bases between. This CDR3 comprises 13 residues. The CDR3 coding sequence is TGTGCCAGCAGCTCATCAGGGTTAAATGAGCAGTTCTTC. Protein: CASSSSGLNEQFF.

This clonotype has a handful of counts. This sequence joins TRBV7-9 and TRBJ2-7; 7 positions match TRBD1. CDR1 SEHNR and CDR2 FQNEAQ come from the germline V gene (reference sequence). The CDR3 contains 14 residues. After removal of 5 bases from V and 2 bases from J, the junction contained 6 bases not matched to a gene. This CDR3 is CASSLGQTTYEQYF. The CDR3 DNA reads as TGTGCCAGCAGCCTGGGACAGACGACCTACGAGCAGTACTTC.

This clonotype was seen a handful of times. This sequence joins TRBV30 and TRBJ1-1, with D hard to call. CDR3 length equals 14 residues. V was pared by 2 bases and J by 1 base, with 11 bases between. From germline, CDR1 is GTSNPN and CDR2 SVGIG (reference sequence). The CDR3 DNA follows: TGTGCCTGGAGTTGGGCGGGAGGGAACACTGAAGCTTTCTTT. It codes for CAWSWAGGNTEAFF.

This clonotype was seen repeatedly, ten times or more. The chain recombines TRBV6-2 or TRBV6-3 with TRBJ2-1; 13 nucleotides match TRBD2. This CDR3 region has 14 residues. V lost 10 bases and J lost 4; bases outside the gene matches: 4. Germline CDR1 reads MNHEY; CDR2 reads SVGEGT. The CDR3 protein is CATVTSGGYNEQFF. Written as DNA, the CDR3 is TGTGCCACCGTGACTAGCGGGGGGTACAATGAGCAGTTCTTC.

The table lists this clonotype with many counts. The V call is TRBV20-1, the J call TRBJ2-7; TRBD2 might be the D (5 bases). The germline V and J ends were trimmed by 7 bases and 0 bases, with 13 bases remaining between them. This CDR3 contains 13 residues. Germline loops: CDR1 DFQATT, CDR2 SNEGSKA (reference sequence). CDR3 bases: TGCAGTGGCGCCGGGGAGAGCTCCTACGAGCAGTACGTC. Protein product: CSGAGESSYEQYV.